Below, 29 T cell receptor beta chains from the same sample are listed, as sequenced in a study of beta chain features in type 1 diabetes. Notes on the study in general: Type 1 diabetes patients had moderately but significantly shorter TCRB CDR3s in all four CD4+ subsets.

Every bit of the isolated RNA underwent reverse transcription, so sequencing read expressed TCRB transcripts. Libraries were prepared by immunoSEQ multiplex PCR; TCRdb keeps only in-frame clonotypes and omits some of them. The sample carries 150,000 to 200,000 clones, roughly 60% recorded once. No antigen has been identified for these receptors. Sample: naive CD4+ T cells from blood. The receptor set was obtained from a man aged 25 to 40 with type 1 diabetes.

The chain couples TRBV30 to TRBJ1-6, with D unclear. Trimming removed 0 bases from V and 0 bases from J, with 12 bases in between. Germline assignment: CDR1 GTSNPN and CDR2 SVGIG (reference sequence). CDR3 length: 17 residues. The CDR3 nucleotides are TGTGCCTGGAGTGTTGGACTGATTAGCTCCTATAATTCACCCCTCCACTTT. As protein: CAWSVGLISSYNSPLHF.

The chain employs TRBV1 and TRBJ1-4. TRBV1 is tagged as a pseudogene. The length of the CDR3 is 14 residues. CDR3 loop: CTIYRQTGNEKLFF. For the CDR3, the DNA is TGCACCATCTATCGACAGACGGGAAACGAAAAACTGTTTTTT.

Notes on this clone: Distinct nucleotide sequences in the sample also encode this CDR3. V gene TRBV30 combines with J gene TRBJ2-7; a possible D gene is TRBD2 (5 bases). The ends were cut back, 0 bases at V and 4 bases at J, with 7 bases in the middle. Germline V lookup: CDR1 GTSNPN, CDR2 SVGIG (reference sequence). CDR3 length: 12 amino acids. CDR3 sequence reads: CAWSVSGYEQYF. CDR3 bases: TGTGCCTGGAGTGTGAGCGGTTACGAGCAGTACTTC. The full variable domain, its missing parts supplied by reference TRBV30 and TRBJ2-7, is SQTIHQWPATLVQPVGSPLSLECTVEGTSNPNLYWYRQAAGRGLQLLFYSVGIGQISSEVPQNLSASRPQDRQFILSSKKLLLSDSGFYLCAWSVSGYEQYFGPGTRLTVT.

The sample holds a few counts of this clone. The rearrangement joins TRBV29-1 to TRBJ2-3; 13 bases are shared with TRBD2. This CDR3 has 15 amino acids. The germline CDR1 and CDR2 sequences are SQVTM and ANQGSEA. The V segment lost 7 bases and the J segment 2 bases; nucleotides outside the gene matches: 6. The CDR3 sequence: CSGGTSGVITDTQYF. For the CDR3, the DNA is TGCAGCGGTGGGACTAGCGGGGTGATCACAGATACGCAGTATTTT.

V is TRBV9 and J is TRBJ1-2; tentatively, D is TRBD1 (5 bases). The CDR3 loop spans 17 amino acids. Germline CDR1 is SGDLS and CDR2 is YYNGEE. V lost 2 bases and J 0 bases, leaving 17 bases between the germline ends. CDR3 region: CASSVQSSGSSNYGYTF. In DNA, the CDR3 is TGTGCCAGCAGCGTTCAATCCTCAGGGAGTTCTAACTATGGCTACACCTTC.

The chain recombines TRBV29-1 with TRBJ2-7; perhaps TRBD2 as D (6 bases). Trimming cost V 6 bases and J 6 bases, with 15 bases left between them. This CDR3 is built from 12 residues. CDR1 is SQVTM, CDR2 ANQGSEA, per germline. As DNA, the CDR3 is TGCAGCGTGAGGGACTTTCCTGGCGAGCAGTACTTC. Protein sequence: CSVRDFPGEQYF.

The V call is TRBV7-6, the J call TRBJ1-6, with 8 nucleotides matching TRBD1. CDR1 SGHVS and CDR2 FNYEAQ come from the germline V gene. The trim removed 5 bases at V and 7 bases at J, leaving 13 bases unmatched. This CDR3 has 17 amino acids. The CDR3 region has the DNA TGTGCCAGCAGCGGCAGACGGGACAGGCTAACCAATTCACCCCTCCACTTT. Amino acids: CASSGRRDRLTNSPLHF. Looking up the rest from reference TRBV7-6 and TRBJ1-6 gives the full variable domain: GAGVSQSPRYKVTKRGQDVALRCDPISGHVSLYWYRQALGQGPEFLTYFNYEAQQDKSGLPNDRFSAERPEGSISTLTIQRTEQRDSAMYRCASSGRRDRLTNSPLHFGNGTRLTVT.

This chain links TRBV29-1 with TRBJ1-5; 7 nucleotides match TRBD1. With V trimmed by 5 bases and J by 0 bases, 4 bases remained unmatched. The germline gives CDR1 SQVTM, CDR2 ANQGSEA. The CDR3 spans 14 residues. CDR3 residues: CSVSGQNSNQPQHF. DNA of the CDR3: TGCAGCGTTTCGGGACAGAATAGCAATCAGCCCCAGCATTTT.

The chain has TRBV29-1 and TRBJ2-5; D remains ambiguous. Germline V gene data show CDR1 as SQVTM and CDR2 as ANQGSEA. The CDR3 extends over 17 amino acids. V was clipped by 1 base and J by 3 bases, with 21 bases between them. CDR3 DNA sequence: TGCAGCGTTGAAGCAGGCCCCCTCGGCTGGTTTAAAGAGACCCAGTACTTC. Translating it yields CSVEAGPLGWFKETQYF.

J is TRBJ1-1 and V is TRBV7-2, with a tentative D call TRBD1 (6 bases). The CDR3 loop spans 13 amino acids. V was trimmed by 5 bases and J by 1 base, leaving 8 bases between them. Germline V lookup: CDR1 SGHTA, CDR2 FQGNSA. CDR3 loop: CASSRDTNTEAFF. In nucleotides, the CDR3 is TGTGCCAGCAGCCGGGACACGAACACTGAAGCTTTCTTT. Variable domain in full (rest from reference TRBV7-2 and TRBJ1-1): GAGVSQSPSNKVTEKGKDVELRCDPISGHTALYWYRQSLGQGLEFLIYFQGNSAPDKSGLPSDRFSAERTGGSVSTLTIQRTQQEDSAVYLCASSRDTNTEAFFGQGTRLTVV.

The chain employs TRBV25-1 and TRBJ2-3; TRBD1 or TRBD2 may be the D gene (5 bases each). This CDR3 is built from 17 residues. The V gene lost 2 bases and the J gene lost 2 bases, with 17 bases spanning the gap. Germline lookup yields CDR1 MGHDK and CDR2 SYGVNS. For the CDR3, the DNA is TGTGCCAGCAGTGAAGAGAGGGGCCTTATCTACACAGATACGCAGTATTTT. Protein sequence: CASSEERGLIYTDTQYF.

The V and J genes are TRBV2 and TRBJ2-5, with 10 positions matching TRBD2. Per germline, CDR1 SNHLY and CDR2 FYNNEI. There are 14 residues in the CDR3. The junction had 4 bases not matched to a gene; V was cut back by 5 bases and J by 4 bases. This CDR3 is CASSKGLAAETQYF. DNA of the CDR3: TGTGCCAGCAGTAAAGGACTAGCGGCAGAGACCCAGTACTTC.

This chain connects TRBV25-1 to TRBJ1-1; D gene uncertain. The CDR3 spans 13 residues. Trimming removed 2 bases at V and 7 bases at J, with 11 bases between. In germline, CDR1 is MGHDK, CDR2 SYGVNS. The CDR3 spells CASSEDRQSEAFF. CDR3 bases: TGTGCCAGCAGTGAAGATCGGCAGAGTGAAGCTTTCTTT.

This chain joins TRBV19 and TRBJ2-1; 9 nucleotides match TRBD1. This CDR3 has 13 amino acids. The V segment lost 9 bases and the J segment 4 bases; nucleotides outside the gene matches: 4. Germline values: CDR1 LNHDA, CDR2 SQIVND (reference sequence). The CDR3 is CASRDRDYNEQFF. The CDR3 nucleotides are TGTGCCAGCCGGGACAGGGATTACAATGAGCAGTTCTTC.

V and J are TRBV9 and TRBJ2-3; D ambiguous. Germline V CDR1 and CDR2: SGDLS, YYNGEE. The CDR3 has 13 residues. The V end was cut by 0 bases, the J end by 8 bases, with 10 bases between. The CDR3, as DNA: TGTGCCAGCAGCGTAGAACAGAGAAGTACGCAGTATTTT. Protein sequence: CASSVEQRSTQYF.

The chain carries TRBV29-1 and TRBJ1-2; 9 nucleotides align to TRBD1. Germline trimming cut 2 bases from V and 0 bases from J; bases unmatched to any gene: 1. This CDR3 is 14 amino acids long. Germline V CDR1 and CDR2: SQVTM, ANQGSEA. The CDR3 reads CSVEWTGANYGYTF. The CDR3, as DNA: TGCAGCGTTGAATGGACAGGGGCTAACTATGGCTACACCTTC.

V and J are TRBV4-1 and TRBJ2-4, with D tentatively TRBD1 or TRBD2 (6 bases each). Trimming removed 3 bases at V and 0 bases at J, with 18 bases between. Per germline, CDR1 MGHRA and CDR2 YSYEKL. This CDR3 is built from 18 residues. DNA for the CDR3: TGCGCCAGCAGCCAGGGGGGCTCGGCCGACCTAGCCAAAAACATTCAGTACTTC. Amino acid sequence: CASSQGGSADLAKNIQYF.

This clone was picked up a small number of times. The rearrangement uses TRBV30 and TRBJ2-3; no reliable D call. V was clipped by 5 bases and J by 0 bases, with 6 bases between them. Germline V gene lookup returns CDR1 GTSNPN and CDR2 SVGIG (reference sequence). There are 12 residues in the CDR3. CDR3 sequence (DNA): TGTGCCTGGGCACAGAGCACAGATACGCAGTATTTT. Encoded protein: CAWAQSTDTQYF.

This clone was seen a handful of times. This rearrangement joins TRBV4-3 to TRBJ2-7; maybe TRBD1 (5 bases). The CDR3 spans 14 residues. V dropped 5 bases and J dropped 2 bases, with 13 bases sitting between them. From germline, CDR1 is LGHNA and CDR2 YSLEER. As DNA, the CDR3 is TGCGCCAGCAGCGAATACCAGGGCCCCTACGAGCAGTACTTC. This translates into CASSEYQGPYEQYF.

In its sample, this clone was seen a few times. This chain links TRBV29-1 with TRBJ2-3; 11 nucleotides align to TRBD1. V trimming: 6 bases; J trimming: 0 bases; junction bases outside the gene matches: 8. The germline V gene has CDR1 SQVTM and CDR2 ANQGSEA. The CDR3 sequence is 16 residues long. This CDR3 is CSVARTGGPSTDTQYF. The DNA for the CDR3 is TGCAGCGTCGCTAGGACAGGGGGCCCTAGCACAGATACGCAGTATTTT.

The gene calls are TRBV29-1 and TRBJ2-3; TRBD2 aligns across 9 bases. V lost 1 base, J lost 2 bases, and 4 bases stayed unmatched. The CDR3 is 15 residues long. CDR1 is SQVTM and CDR2 is ANQGSEA in the germline V gene. The CDR3 DNA follows: TGCAGCGTTGAAGGTAGCGGGGGATACACAGATACGCAGTATTTT. Its protein product is CSVEGSGGYTDTQYF.

V is TRBV28 and J is TRBJ2-6; D not resolved. Germline CDR1 and CDR2: MDHEN and SYDVKM. V lost 4 bases and J lost 6, with 7 bases in between. The length of the CDR3 is 13 residues. In nucleotides, the CDR3 is TGTGCCAGCAGTTCTGGCTCGGCCAACGTCCTGACTTTC. Its translation is CASSSGSANVLTF.

The V call is TRBV18, the J call TRBJ2-7; 7 bases are a match to TRBD1. V lost 1 base and J lost 6; bases outside the gene matches: 9. The CDR3 covers 15 residues. Germline lookup yields CDR1 KGHSH and CDR2 LQKENI. DNA of the CDR3: TGTGCCAGCTCACCACTAGACAGGGTTTATGGCGAGCAGTACTTC. The encoded protein is CASSPLDRVYGEQYF.

V and J are TRBV23-1 and TRBJ2-2; maybe TRBD2 (6 bases). TRBV23-1 is reported as an ORF; its role is uncertain. The V end lost 3 bases, the J end lost 8 bases, and 10 bases lay between the germline ends. This CDR3 has 13 residues. CDR3 amino acids: CASSQDGLGELFF. For the CDR3, the DNA is TGCGCCAGCAGTCAGGACGGACTAGGGGAGCTGTTTTTT.

The rearrangement uses TRBV7-6 and TRBJ1-4, with D unresolved. V gave up 1 base and J gave up 8 bases, with 11 bases separating them. The CDR3 runs 14 residues. Germline values: CDR1 SGHVS, CDR2 FNYEAQ. This CDR3 reads CASSLGHGREKLFF. The CDR3 nucleotides read TGTGCCAGCAGCTTAGGGCACGGACGGGAAAAACTGTTTTTT.

The V call is TRBV7-9, the J call TRBJ2-1; unclear D gene. Germline CDR1 reads SEHNR; CDR2 reads FQNEAQ (reference sequence). The V and J ends lost 5 bases and 7 bases respectively, with 12 bases between them. The CDR3 length is 13 residues. The CDR3 loop reads CASSPIGNNEQFF. The DNA for the CDR3 is TGTGCCAGCAGCCCTATAGGCAATAATGAGCAGTTCTTC.

V usage is TRBV30 and J usage is TRBJ2-3, with TRBD1 matching over 7 bases. V shed 3 bases and J 0 bases; nucleotides not matched to a gene: 6. Germline V lookup: CDR1 GTSNPN, CDR2 SVGIG (reference sequence). The CDR3 is 15 amino acids. The CDR3 coding sequence is TGTGCCTGGAGGGGGACAGCCGCTAGCACAGATACGCAGTATTTT. The encoded protein is CAWRGTAASTDTQYF. Supplemented by reference TRBV30 and TRBJ2-3, the full variable domain reads SQTIHQWPATLVQPVGSPLSLECTVEGTSNPNLYWYRQAAGRGLQLLFYSVGIGQISSEVPQNLSASRPQDRQFILSSKKLLLSDSGFYLCAWRGTAASTDTQYFGPGTRLTVL.

The V and J genes are TRBV25-1 and TRBJ2-5; TRBD1 might be the D (5 bases). V was trimmed by 4 bases and J by 0 bases, leaving 6 bases between them. The germline V gene encodes CDR1 MGHDK and CDR2 SYGVNS. The CDR3 runs to 13 residues. In nucleotides, the CDR3 is TGTGCCAGCAGTGTACAGGACCAAGAGACCCAGTACTTC. This sequence encodes CASSVQDQETQYF.

Concerning this clone: This specimen includes other DNA sequences encoding the same CDR3. The gene calls are TRBV30 and TRBJ1-1; possible D gene TRBD1, 5 bases. Germline CDR1 and CDR2: GTSNPN and SVGIG (reference sequence). The CDR3 spans 13 residues. Trimming shortened V by 0 bases and J by 3 bases, and 8 bases separated the two germline ends. The CDR3 sequence: CAWSVAGDTEAFF. CDR3 DNA sequence: TGTGCCTGGAGTGTGGCGGGGGACACTGAAGCTTTCTTT. Full variable domain (remainder filled in from reference TRBV30 and TRBJ1-1): SQTIHQWPATLVQPVGSPLSLECTVEGTSNPNLYWYRQAAGRGLQLLFYSVGIGQISSEVPQNLSASRPQDRQFILSSKKLLLSDSGFYLCAWSVAGDTEAFFGQGTRLTVV.